In its sample, the clone carrying this T cell receptor (beta chain) was seen many times. The CDR3 sequence is 13 residues long. Germline CDR1 reads MNHEY; CDR2 reads SVGEGT. Trimming took off 6 bases at V and 2 bases at J, with 7 bases between the two ends. From RNA, the CDR3 regions of TCR beta chains were amplified and sequenced. Following a first-round RT-PCR that used HTBI primers, a second-round multiplex PCR was carried out. TCRdb redid the calling of the multiplex PCR reads with MiXCR, one entry per CDR3 protein. The top ten clones hold around 1.4% of a sample with almost 400,000 distinct CDR3 sequences, approximately 16% of them seen once. This sample was included in a study of Graves' ophthalmopathy and Graves' hyperthyroidism. In this cohort, patients with other autoimmune diseases, uncontrolled infections, pregnancy or lactation were excluded.

Sequencing was carried out using peripheral blood. This chain joins TRBV6-2 or TRBV6-3 and TRBJ2-2; D unresolved. This receptor was taken from a woman aged 18-29 years with Graves' ophthalmopathy. The CDR3 sequence: CASSPHNTGELFF. Here the CDR3 DNA reads TGTGCCAGCAGCCCTCACAACACCGGGGAGCTGTTTTTT.